Each of the 27 T cell receptor beta chains below was sequenced from the same sample in a study of shared clonotypes between healthy human individuals (dated by TCRdb to about 2020). Library prep was done by the immunoSEQ multiplex PCR assay. TCRdb obtained this table from immuneACCESS and retained in-frame rearrangements with V and J assigned. These tables miss some clones; where compared with another copy, unresolved V genes account for less than half of the shortfall, and the remainder is unexplained. This sample has about 1.5 million clones in its table, and approximately 97% of those were observed once. Roughly 1.2% of the sample comes from the top ten. Source material: naive CD4+ T cells sorted from blood. The cell subset or site label, as the study defines it: CD45RA+ positively selected. Receptors were obtained from a man aged 25-40 years in good health.

CDR3 DNA sequence: TGCGCCAGCAGACGGGATTTCCGCACAGATACGCAGTATTTT. This encodes CASRRDFRTDTQYF. V is TRBV5-1 and J is TRBJ2-3, with D maybe TRBD2 (5 bases). This CDR3 comprises 14 residues. V gave up 5 bases and J gave up 1 base, with 11 bases separating them. Germline V lookup: CDR1 SGHRS, CDR2 YFSETQ.

The J gene is TRBJ1-2, the V gene TRBV7-9; a weak D match, TRBD1 (6 bases). Germline V gives CDR1 SEHNR, CDR2 FQNEAQ (reference sequence). This CDR3 comprises 13 residues. V lost 1 base and J lost 6, with 9 bases in between. The DNA of the CDR3 is TGTGCCAGCAGCTTAGGGGCAGGGGATGGCTACACCTTC. This codes for CASSLGAGDGYTF.

The chain recombines TRBV5-6 with TRBJ1-2, with D possibly TRBD1 on 5 matching bases. With 6 bases removed from V and 2 bases from J, the gap between germline ends came to 11 bases. This CDR3 is built from 13 residues. Germline-derived CDR1 and CDR2 are SGHDT and YYEEEE. The CDR3, as DNA: TGTGCCAGCAACGGGGCTGGGAACTATGGCTACACCTTC. It is translated as CASNGAGNYGYTF.

The chain recombines TRBV18 with TRBJ2-5; 15 positions match TRBD2. J lost 5 bases, V lost 3 bases, and 7 bases had no gene match. The CDR3 length is 17 residues. Germline V lookup: CDR1 KGHSH, CDR2 LQKENI. CDR3 residues: CASSPYSGLAGGETQYF. In DNA form, the CDR3 reads TGTGCCAGCTCACCGTATTCTGGACTAGCGGGAGGGGAGACCCAGTACTTC.

The rearrangement joins TRBV27 to TRBJ2-7, with D possibly being TRBD1 (6 bases). Trimming removed 4 bases from V and 2 bases from J, with 15 bases in between. Germline lookup yields CDR1 MNHEY and CDR2 SMNVEV (reference sequence). CDR3 length: 15 amino acids. The CDR3 coding sequence is TGTGCCAGCAGTTCTCCCCGACAGGAGCCCTACGAGCAGTACTTC. Amino acid sequence: CASSSPRQEPYEQYF.

The J gene is TRBJ2-6, the V gene TRBV2; 9 positions agree with TRBD1. Unmatched junction bases numbered 15, after V lost 8 bases and J lost 1 base. CDR1 SNHLY and CDR2 FYNNEI come from the germline V gene. This CDR3 spans 19 amino acids. CDR3 nucleotide sequence: TGTGCCAGCCACTCTTACCGGGACAGGGTCTTGTCTGGGGCCAACGTCCTGACTTTC. It translates to CASHSYRDRVLSGANVLTF.

This chain links TRBV9 with TRBJ2-1; 7 bases are shared with TRBD1. Germline CDR1 is SGDLS and CDR2 is YYNGEE. The CDR3 is made up of 13 amino acids. The trim removed 0 bases at V and 10 bases at J, leaving 4 bases unmatched. The CDR3 DNA follows: TGTGCCAGCAGCGTAGTCCCGACAGGGGAGCAGTTCTTC. Protein product: CASSVVPTGEQFF.

The rearrangement links TRBV15 to TRBJ2-2; the D gene is possibly TRBD1 (5 bases). V lost 4 bases to trimming and J lost 5 bases, with 11 bases between them. The CDR3 has 14 residues. Germline CDR1 and CDR2: LNHNV and YYDKDF (reference sequence). CDR3 amino acids: CATSKSKGTGELFF. The CDR3 DNA reads as TGTGCCACCAGCAAGTCTAAGGGGACCGGGGAGCTGTTTTTT.

The V call is TRBV28, the J call TRBJ1-3, with no clear D. The CDR3 has 15 residues. Germline V CDR1 and CDR2: MDHEN, SYDVKM. V lost 5 bases and J 7 bases, leaving 18 bases between the germline ends. In DNA form, the CDR3 reads TGTGCCAGCAGTCCCCCGGGTCTTCATTACAACACCATATATTTT. It codes for CASSPPGLHYNTIYF.

This clone was found once. The rearrangement links TRBV6-1 to TRBJ2-5, with 7 bases aligning to TRBD1. Looked up from germline, CDR1 is MNHNS and CDR2 is SASEGT. J gave up 5 bases and V 5 bases, and 11 bases lay outside the gene matches. This CDR3 contains 15 residues. CDR3 nucleotide sequence: TGTGCCAGCAGTCACGGACAGGTACCCCAGGAGACCCAGTACTTC. Residues: CASSHGQVPQETQYF.

Note on this clone: Other DNA sequences within the sample encode an identical CDR3. The chain combines TRBV7-6 with TRBJ2-3, with a tentative D call TRBD2 (6 bases). The V end was cut by 5 bases, the J end by 3 bases, with 18 bases between. CDR1 and CDR2 (germline): SGHVS, FNYEAQ. The CDR3 length is 16 residues. In DNA form, the CDR3 reads TGTGCCAGCAGCCCCCTCGGGGCGGGACGAACAGATACGCAGTATTTT. This gives the protein CASSPLGAGRTDTQYF.

The V gene is TRBV10-3, the J gene TRBJ2-7; either TRBD1 or TRBD2 may fit D (6 bases each). The ends were cut back, 3 bases at V and 3 bases at J, with 15 bases in the middle. CDR1 is ENHRY, CDR2 SYGVKD, per germline. CDR3 length: 15 residues. DNA of the CDR3: TGTGCCATCAGTGAAGCGGCCCGGGGGCTCTACGAGCAGTACTTC. As protein: CAISEAARGLYEQYF.

The chain recombines TRBV28 with TRBJ1-2, with D uncertain. From germline, CDR1 is MDHEN and CDR2 SYDVKM. V was cut by 4 bases and J by 2 bases, with 8 bases left in between. The CDR3 spans 13 residues. The CDR3 is CASSWRANYGYTF. For the CDR3, the DNA is TGTGCCAGCAGTTGGAGGGCCAACTATGGCTACACCTTC.

The genes are TRBV9 and TRBJ2-7; 9 bases align to TRBD1. This CDR3 is 15 amino acids long. V lost 3 bases, J lost 0 bases, and 4 bases stayed unmatched. Germline CDR1 is SGDLS and CDR2 is YYNGEE. DNA of the CDR3: TGTGCCAGCAGCGGAGGGACAGGGAGCTCCTACGAGCAGTACTTC. This translates into CASSGGTGSSYEQYF.

This chain connects TRBV28 to TRBJ1-5; 8 nucleotides align to TRBD1. Germline V gene lookup returns CDR1 MDHEN and CDR2 SYDVKM. J gave up 8 bases and V 2 bases, and 8 bases lay outside the gene matches. There are 15 residues in the CDR3. CDR3 sequence reads: CASSLRQGAVKPQHF. The CDR3, as DNA: TGTGCCAGCAGTTTACGTCAGGGGGCGGTAAAGCCCCAGCATTTT.

This chain links TRBV7-9 with TRBJ2-5; a possible D gene is TRBD2 (7 bases). This CDR3 has 16 amino acids. Germline assignment: CDR1 SEHNR and CDR2 FQNEAQ (reference sequence). V lost 1 base and J lost 3, with 15 bases in between. The CDR3 DNA is TGTGCCAGCAGCTTAGGCAGCGGGACATTCGAAGAGACCCAGTACTTC. Translating gives CASSLGSGTFEETQYF.

This chain joins TRBV4-2 and TRBJ2-7, with unresolved D. Germline V lookup: CDR1 LGHNA, CDR2 YNFKEQ. The V end lost 1 base, the J end lost 4 bases, and 8 bases lay between the germline ends. This CDR3 is 13 amino acids long. The CDR3 DNA reads TGTGCCAGCAGCCAAGTTGGTAGTTACGAGCAGTACTTC. This codes for CASSQVGSYEQYF.

The chain employs TRBV28 and TRBJ1-2; the D is unclear. V was pared by 6 bases and J by 2 bases, with 19 bases between. Germline V gene data show CDR1 as MDHEN and CDR2 as SYDVKM. The CDR3 has 16 residues. The DNA for the CDR3 is TGTGCCAGCAGACTCTTGATCGGCTGGAGAAACTATGGCTACACCTTC. Amino acid sequence: CASRLLIGWRNYGYTF.

The gene calls are TRBV5-1 and TRBJ1-1; D not certain. The length of the CDR3 is 14 residues. The germline V gene encodes CDR1 SGHRS and CDR2 YFSETQ. V lost 4 bases, J lost 3 bases, and 13 bases lay in between. The CDR3 sequence: CASSTGRVDTEAFF. The CDR3 nucleotides read TGCGCCAGCAGCACCGGACGGGTCGACACTGAAGCTTTCTTT.

Points on this clone: Other DNA sequences in the same sample also yield this CDR3. The rearrangement uses TRBV18 and TRBJ2-5; no definite D call. CDR1 and CDR2 from the germline V gene are KGHSH and LQKENI. V lost 2 bases and J lost 5, with 6 bases in between. There are 12 residues in the CDR3. In DNA form, the CDR3 reads TGTGCCAGCTCACCAGGGTTGGAGACCCAGTACTTC. Its protein is CASSPGLETQYF.

CDR3 amino acids: CAISSLGDEQFF. CDR3 coding DNA: TGTGCCATCAGTTCACTTGGGGATGAGCAGTTCTTC. The chain is built from TRBV10-3 and TRBJ2-1; no reliable D call. Looked up from germline, CDR1 is ENHRY and CDR2 is SYGVKD. This CDR3 is built from 12 residues. V lost 5 bases to trimming and J lost 8 bases, with 10 bases between them.

In its sample, this clone was seen once. The chain joins TRBV29-1 to TRBJ2-1; TRBD1 matches 7 bases. V shed 6 bases, J shed 0 bases, and the junction held 17 bases outside the gene matches. The CDR3 covers 18 residues. Germline CDR1 and CDR2: SQVTM and ANQGSEA. CDR3 region: CSVTGQRDADSSYNEQFF. In DNA form, the CDR3 reads TGCAGCGTGACGGGACAGAGGGACGCAGACAGCTCCTACAATGAGCAGTTCTTC.

This clone was found once. V usage is TRBV6-1 and J usage is TRBJ1-3; TRBD1 aligns across 10 bases. V lost 7 bases to trimming and J lost 0 bases; unmatched junction nucleotides: 3. Germline CDR1 MNHNS, CDR2 SASEGT. This CDR3 comprises 15 residues. Written as DNA, the CDR3 is TGTGCCAGCACGGGACAGGGGCTCTCTGGAAACACCATATATTTT. Protein: CASTGQGLSGNTIYF.

This clone occurred a few times. The genes are TRBV10-3 and TRBJ2-3, with no clear D. The V end lost 2 bases, the J end lost 6 bases, and 12 bases lay between the germline ends. There are 14 residues in the CDR3. CDR1 and CDR2 (germline): ENHRY, SYGVKD. DNA for the CDR3: TGTGCCATCAGTGAGGGACCAACCCTGGATACGCAGTATTTT. Translating gives CAISEGPTLDTQYF.

The chain carries TRBV13 and TRBJ2-5; D is ambiguous. This CDR3 is 14 amino acids long. Germline V gives CDR1 PRHDT, CDR2 FYEKMQ (reference sequence). Trimming removed 3 bases from V and 4 bases from J, with 12 bases in between. CDR3 nucleotide sequence: TGTGCCAGCAGCTTTTACGGATTGCGAGAGACCCAGTACTTC. Translation: CASSFYGLRETQYF.

V usage is TRBV18 and J usage is TRBJ1-4; maybe TRBD1 (5 bases). V was cut by 3 bases and J by 4 bases, with 18 bases left in between. CDR3 length equals 17 residues. Germline V gene sequence: CDR1 KGHSH, CDR2 LQKENI. Written as DNA, the CDR3 is TGTGCCAGCTCACCGCGCGCAGACTCGGGGCGTAATGAAAAACTGTTTTTT. The encoded protein is CASSPRADSGRNEKLFF. Drawing the rest from reference TRBV18 and TRBJ1-4, the complete variable domain is NAGVMQNPRHLVRRRGQEARLRCSPMKGHSHVYWYRQLPEEGLKFMVYLQKENIIDESGMPKERFSAEFPKEGPSILRIQQVVRGDSAAYFCASSPRADSGRNEKLFFGSGTQLSVL.

This chain uses TRBV11-2 with TRBJ2-1, with a possible D match to TRBD2 (7 bases). Germline CDR1 SGHAT, CDR2 FQNNGV. V shed 5 bases and J shed 4 bases, with 15 bases lying between them. This CDR3 has 15 amino acids. This CDR3 is CASSIAGAVYNEQFF. The CDR3 coding sequence is TGTGCCAGCAGCATCGCGGGGGCGGTTTACAATGAGCAGTTCTTC.